A single sample is the source of the 14 T cell receptor beta chains below, sequenced in a study of blood T cell repertoires in COVID-19. This table comes from immunoSEQ multiplex PCR, and its TCRdb copy is limited to in-frame clones, with some not included. The table has roughly 250,000 clones, more than 70% seen once. Sample: PBMCs or T cells enriched from blood (not recorded which). All receptors come from a woman between 40 and 50 years old with acute COVID-19.

This clone was seen a single time. The V and J genes are TRBV14 and TRBJ2-5; the D is unclear. V was shortened by 3 bases and J by 5 bases, with 10 bases between the two germline ends. The CDR3 length is 13 residues. Looked up from germline, CDR1 is SGHDN and CDR2 is FVKESK. CDR3 in amino acids: CASSQRLTETQYF. DNA for the CDR3: TGTGCCAGCAGCCAGCGGCTAACGGAGACCCAGTACTTC.

The chain links TRBV11-3 to TRBJ2-3, with no clear D. The CDR3 runs to 13 residues. Germline lookup yields CDR1 SGHNT and CDR2 YENEEA. Trimming left V 6 bases short and J 1 base short, with 8 bases between. CDR3 sequence (DNA): TGTGCCAGCAGAGCCAGCGGCACAGATACGCAGTATTTT. It is translated as CASRASGTDTQYF.

This rearrangement joins TRBV24-1 to TRBJ1-1; 7 positions agree with TRBD1. Germline V lookup: CDR1 KGHDR, CDR2 SFDVKD. Trimming cost V 1 base and J 11 bases; bases outside gene matches: 6. The CDR3 loop spans 13 amino acids. DNA for the CDR3: TGTGCCACCAGTGATTTTACAGGGGCTGCTGCTTTCTTT. It yields the protein CATSDFTGAAAFF.

This clone came up once. The rearrangement joins TRBV27 to TRBJ1-6; 7 positions match TRBD1. V was clipped by 3 bases and J by 7 bases; unmatched bases: 3. Per germline, CDR1 MNHEY and CDR2 SMNVEV (reference sequence). The CDR3 consists of 14 residues. CDR3 nucleotide sequence: TGTGCCAGCAGTTTCGGGACAGTGAATTCACCCCTCCACTTT. Amino acid sequence: CASSFGTVNSPLHF.

The CDR3 nucleotides are TGTGCCAGCAGCTTGGACCCAGGGCTTGGGGAGACCCAGTACTTC. This gives the protein CASSLDPGLGETQYF. The chain carries TRBV5-5 and TRBJ2-5; D may be TRBD1 (5 bases). This CDR3 is built from 15 residues. Germline CDR1 is SGHKS and CDR2 is YYEKEE (reference sequence). The V gene lost 0 bases and the J gene lost 5 bases, with 14 bases spanning the gap.

V and J are TRBV7-2 and TRBJ2-1; D is uncertain. Between the trimmed V and J ends, which lost 4 bases and 1 base, there was a span of 11 bases. Per the germline V gene, CDR1 is SGHTA and CDR2 is FQGNSA. This CDR3 is 15 amino acids long. The CDR3 DNA is TGTGCCAGCAGCTCCTCGCCGGAGTCCTACAATGAGCAGTTCTTC. It codes for CASSSSPESYNEQFF.

J is TRBJ2-5 and V is TRBV7-9; 9 positions agree with TRBD1. The germline V gene encodes CDR1 SEHNR and CDR2 FQNEAQ (reference sequence). This CDR3 is built from 16 residues. V was clipped by 3 bases and J by 2 bases; unmatched bases: 7. This CDR3 reads CASSFSTGGFQETQYF. The CDR3 DNA follows: TGTGCCAGCAGCTTCAGCACAGGGGGCTTTCAAGAGACCCAGTACTTC.

The CDR3 DNA is TGTGCCAGTAGTATAGTCCAGGGGCCGTACGAGCAGTACGTC. Its translation: CASSIVQGPYEQYV. The rearrangement uses TRBV19 and TRBJ2-7, with D perhaps matching TRBD1 (6 bases). This CDR3 contains 14 residues. V was pared by 1 base and J by 4 bases, with 11 bases between. Germline CDR1 and CDR2: LNHDA and SQIVND (reference sequence).

V usage is TRBV30 and J usage is TRBJ1-2; D gene unclear. Germline V gene data show CDR1 as GTSNPN and CDR2 as SVGIG (reference sequence). CDR3 length: 13 amino acids. The ends were cut back, 0 bases at V and 8 bases at J, with 13 bases in the middle. CDR3 residues: CAWSVSGRGGYTF. The CDR3 bases are TGTGCCTGGAGTGTGAGTGGCCGGGGAGGCTACACCTTC.

The rearrangement uses TRBV5-6 and TRBJ1-1; TRBD1 matches 8 bases. This CDR3 comprises 13 residues. Germline V CDR1 and CDR2: SGHDT, YYEEEE. The junction had 1 base not matched to a gene; V was cut back by 0 bases and J by 6 bases. This chain's CDR3 is CASSLGTGSEAFF. The DNA of the CDR3 is TGTGCCAGCAGCTTGGGGACAGGGTCTGAAGCTTTCTTT. The full variable domain, rest sourced from reference TRBV5-6 and TRBJ1-1, is DAGVTQSPTHLIKTRGQQVTLRCSPKSGHDTVSWYQQALGQGPQFIFQYYEEEERQRGNFPDRFSGHQFPNYSSELNVNALLLGDSALYLCASSLGTGSEAFFGQGTRLTVV.

This clone was recorded only once. This rearrangement joins TRBV6-5 to TRBJ2-7; 8 bases match TRBD1. The CDR3 is made up of 15 amino acids. Germline V gives CDR1 MNHEY, CDR2 SVGAGI. With 6 bases clipped from V and 2 bases from J, the junction kept 9 bases outside the gene matches. The DNA for the CDR3 is TGTGCCAGCAGGAAGATTCCGGGACAGGCCTACGAGCAGTACTTC. Translated, it gives CASRKIPGQAYEQYF.

This chain uses TRBV9 with TRBJ2-7; TRBD2 agrees at 10 bases. CDR3 size: 15 residues. With 0 bases clipped from V and 1 base from J, the junction kept 1 base outside the gene matches. Per the germline V gene, CDR1 is SGDLS and CDR2 is YYNGEE. CDR3 DNA: TGTGCCAGCAGCGTAGAAGCGGGAGGGTCCTACGAGCAGTACTTC. Translating gives CASSVEAGGSYEQYF.

CDR3: CASKPWERERYEQYF. The CDR3 DNA sequence: TGTGCCAGCAAACCGTGGGAGCGGGAGAGGTACGAGCAGTACTTC. The chain combines TRBV28 with TRBJ2-7, with TRBD2 matching over 8 bases. The length of the CDR3 is 15 residues. Germline CDR1 reads MDHEN; CDR2 reads SYDVKM. The V gene end was trimmed by 7 bases and the J gene end by 4 bases; junction bases not matched to a gene: 12.

The chain joins TRBV7-9 to TRBJ2-4; D uncertain. The CDR3 sequence is 15 residues long. Trimming removed 4 bases at V and 0 bases at J, with 10 bases between. Germline V gene lookup returns CDR1 SEHNR and CDR2 FQNEAQ (reference sequence). The CDR3 reads CASSSPPVAKNIQYF. DNA for the CDR3: TGTGCCAGCAGCTCGCCCCCAGTAGCCAAAAACATTCAGTACTTC.